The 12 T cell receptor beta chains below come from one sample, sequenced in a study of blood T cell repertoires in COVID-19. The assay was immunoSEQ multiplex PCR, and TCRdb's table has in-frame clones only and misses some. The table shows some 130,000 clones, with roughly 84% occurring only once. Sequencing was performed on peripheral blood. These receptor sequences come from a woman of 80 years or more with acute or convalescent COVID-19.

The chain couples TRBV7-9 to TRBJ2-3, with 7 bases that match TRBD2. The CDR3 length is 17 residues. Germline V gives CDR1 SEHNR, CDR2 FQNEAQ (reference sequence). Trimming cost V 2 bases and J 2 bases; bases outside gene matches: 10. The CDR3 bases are TGTGCCAGCAGCTTAAATCAGCTAGCGGAGCTCACAGATACGCAGTATTTT. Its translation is CASSLNQLAELTDTQYF.

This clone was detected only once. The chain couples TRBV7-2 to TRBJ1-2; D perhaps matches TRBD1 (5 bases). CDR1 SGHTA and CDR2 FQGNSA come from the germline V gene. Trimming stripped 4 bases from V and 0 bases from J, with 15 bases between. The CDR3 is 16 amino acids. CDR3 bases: TGTGCCAGCAGCTCAACAGGTCTCAATACTAACTATGGCTACACCTTC. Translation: CASSSTGLNTNYGYTF.

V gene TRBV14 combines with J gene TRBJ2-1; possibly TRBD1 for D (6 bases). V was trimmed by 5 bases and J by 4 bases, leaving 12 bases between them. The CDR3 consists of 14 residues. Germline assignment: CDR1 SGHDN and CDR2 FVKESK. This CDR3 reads CASSGRDTYNEQFF. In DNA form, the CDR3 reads TGTGCCAGCAGCGGCCGGGACACTTACAATGAGCAGTTCTTC.

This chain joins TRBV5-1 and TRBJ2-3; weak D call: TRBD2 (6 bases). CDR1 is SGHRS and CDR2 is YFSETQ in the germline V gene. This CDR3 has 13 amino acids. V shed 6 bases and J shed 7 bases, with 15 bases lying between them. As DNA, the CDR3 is TGCGCCAGCAACCCCCGGGACTCCTATACGCAGTATTTT. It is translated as CASNPRDSYTQYF.

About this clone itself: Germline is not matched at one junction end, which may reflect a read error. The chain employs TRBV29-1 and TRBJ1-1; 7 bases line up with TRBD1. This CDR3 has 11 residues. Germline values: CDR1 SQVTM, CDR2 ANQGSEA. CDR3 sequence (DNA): TGCAGCGTTGATGGGGTGACAGGGAGTCACTTT. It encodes CSVDGVTGSHF.

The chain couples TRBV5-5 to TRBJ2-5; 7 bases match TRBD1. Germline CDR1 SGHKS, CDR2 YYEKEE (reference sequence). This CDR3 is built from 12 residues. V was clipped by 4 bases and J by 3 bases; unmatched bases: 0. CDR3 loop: CASSDREETQYF. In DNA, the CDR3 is TGTGCCAGCAGCGACAGGGAAGAGACCCAGTACTTC.

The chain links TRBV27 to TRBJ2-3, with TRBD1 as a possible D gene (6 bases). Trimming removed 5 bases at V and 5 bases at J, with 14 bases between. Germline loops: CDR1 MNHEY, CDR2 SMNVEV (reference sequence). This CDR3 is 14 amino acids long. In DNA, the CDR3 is TGTGCCAGCAGTCCCAGGGGTTGGGTAGATACGCAGTATTTT. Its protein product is CASSPRGWVDTQYF.

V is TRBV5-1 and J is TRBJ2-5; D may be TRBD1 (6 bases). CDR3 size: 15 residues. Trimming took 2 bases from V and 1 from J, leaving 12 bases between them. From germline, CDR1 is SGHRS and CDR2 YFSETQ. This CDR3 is CASSLGNRVQETQYF. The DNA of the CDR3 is TGCGCCAGCAGCTTAGGCAACAGGGTCCAAGAGACCCAGTACTTC.

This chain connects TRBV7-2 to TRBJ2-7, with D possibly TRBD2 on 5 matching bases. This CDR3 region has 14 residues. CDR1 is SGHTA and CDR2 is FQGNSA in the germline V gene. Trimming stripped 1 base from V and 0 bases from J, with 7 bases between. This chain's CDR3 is CASSLVTSSYEQYF. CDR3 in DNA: TGTGCCAGCAGCTTAGTTACTAGCTCCTACGAGCAGTACTTC.

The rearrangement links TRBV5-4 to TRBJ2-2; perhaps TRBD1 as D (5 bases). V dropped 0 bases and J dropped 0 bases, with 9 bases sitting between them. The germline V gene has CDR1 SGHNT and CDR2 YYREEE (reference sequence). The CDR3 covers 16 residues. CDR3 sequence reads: CASSLGQRANTGELFF. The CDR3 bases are TGTGCCAGCAGCTTGGGACAGCGCGCGAACACCGGGGAGCTGTTTTTT.

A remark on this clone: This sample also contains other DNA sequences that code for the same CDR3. CDR3 residues: CASSLGGSGGNEQFF. The CDR3 bases are TGTGCCAGCAGCCTCGGTGGTAGCGGGGGCAATGAGCAGTTCTTC. The V and J genes are TRBV7-2 and TRBJ2-1; the match to TRBD2 covers 9 bases. The CDR3 is made up of 15 amino acids. The germline V gene has CDR1 SGHTA and CDR2 FQGNSA. The V segment lost 5 bases and the J segment 6 bases; nucleotides outside the gene matches: 8. Full variable domain (remainder filled in from reference TRBV7-2 and TRBJ2-1): GAGVSQSPSNKVTEKGKDVELRCDPISGHTALYWYRQSLGQGLEFLIYFQGNSAPDKSGLPSDRFSAERTGGSVSTLTIQRTQQEDSAVYLCASSLGGSGGNEQFFGPGTRLTVL.

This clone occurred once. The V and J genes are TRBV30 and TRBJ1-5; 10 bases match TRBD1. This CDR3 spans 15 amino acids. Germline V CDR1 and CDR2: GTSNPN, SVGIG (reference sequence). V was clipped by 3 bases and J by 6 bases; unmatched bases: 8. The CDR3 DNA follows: TGTGCCTGGAGCGGGGGACAGGGGTTGGTTCAGCCCCAGCATTTT. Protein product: CAWSGGQGLVQPQHF.